A single T cell receptor beta chain is shown here with its context. Its antigen is currently unknown. This CDR3 spans 13 amino acids. Germline assignment: CDR1 LGHDT and CDR2 YNNKEL (reference sequence). The V end lost 6 bases, the J end lost 0 bases, and 7 bases lay between the germline ends. Method: immunoSEQ multiplex PCR; TCRdb's copy keeps in-frame clones and lacks some. The sample lists approximately 92,000 clones, roughly nine tenths occurring once. These data belong to a study of T cell responses to AZD1222 COVID-19 vaccine. Study summary: Researchers grouped second doses given at about 4 or about 12 weeks into one pool. General study results and limits: Two doses of AZD1222 preceded a rise in Spike-specific TCR breadth and depth. Donors skewed white British and female; clonal diversity was possibly underestimated.

Sequenced material: peripheral blood, taken on day 0 of AZD1222 vaccination. V and J are TRBV3-1 (or the pseudogene TRBV3-2) and TRBJ2-3; D is undetermined. The sequence came from an adult in good health. CDR3 residues: CASRTPSTDTQYF. In DNA, the CDR3 is TGTGCCAGCAGGACCCCGAGCACAGATACGCAGTATTTT.